These 30 T cell receptor beta chains originate from one sample sequenced in a study of blood T cell repertoires in COVID-19. Sequenced by immunoSEQ multiplex PCR; TCRdb stores in-frame clones only, minus some. The sample records about 40,000 clones, approximately 80% being singletons. Material: peripheral blood. These receptor sequences come from a human donor with acute or convalescent COVID-19. The donor label of this sample is uncertain.

CDR3 nucleotides: TGTGCCAGCAGCCCAGGGCAGGGGGCTTCTGGGGGCTACACCTTC. Translated: CASSPGQGASGGYTF. This rearrangement joins TRBV11-2 to TRBJ1-2, with 8 bases lining up with TRBD1. Trimming took 5 bases from V and 8 from J; bases not matched to a gene: 13. Per germline, CDR1 SGHAT and CDR2 FQNNGV. The CDR3 loop spans 15 amino acids.

V usage is TRBV5-1 and J usage is TRBJ1-1; perhaps TRBD1 as D (5 bases). Between the trimmed V and J ends, which lost 3 bases and 4 bases, there was a span of 13 bases. This CDR3 comprises 14 residues. The germline CDR1 and CDR2 sequences are SGHRS and YFSETQ. In DNA form, the CDR3 reads TGCGCCAGCAGCTGGACAAATCTGGGCACTGAAGCTTTCTTT. Its protein product is CASSWTNLGTEAFF.

The CDR3 is CASSTRVGLAGRDEQFF. In DNA form, the CDR3 reads TGTGCCAGCAGCACCCGAGTGGGGCTAGCGGGAAGGGATGAGCAGTTCTTC. V is TRBV7-8 and J is TRBJ2-1; 9 nucleotides agree with TRBD2. V was clipped by 5 bases and J by 8 bases; unmatched bases: 16. The germline V gene has CDR1 SGHVS and CDR2 FQNEAQ. The CDR3 is 17 amino acids.

The genes are TRBV28 and TRBJ1-4, with D uncertain. The germline CDR1 and CDR2 sequences are MDHEN and SYDVKM. Trimming left V 5 bases short and J 5 bases short, with 12 bases between. This CDR3 has 14 residues. The CDR3 DNA follows: TGTGCCAGCAGTCTCTTTACAGTAAATGAAAAACTGTTTTTT. It translates to CASSLFTVNEKLFF.

The rearrangement joins TRBV25-1 to TRBJ2-3, with D maybe TRBD2 (5 bases). Germline lookup yields CDR1 MGHDK and CDR2 SYGVNS. The V end was cut by 1 base, the J end by 5 bases, with 10 bases between. The CDR3 length is 14 residues. CDR3 in amino acids: CASSELRGQDTQYF. In DNA, the CDR3 is TGTGCCAGCAGTGAATTGAGAGGGCAAGATACGCAGTATTTT.

This chain's CDR3 is CASSQGGGYTF. The CDR3 DNA follows: TGTGCCAGTAGTCAGGGGGGCGGCTACACCTTC. The chain recombines TRBV19 with TRBJ1-2; the match to TRBD1 covers 7 bases. Germline-derived CDR1 and CDR2 are LNHDA and SQIVND (reference sequence). V trimming: 5 bases; J trimming: 8 bases; junction bases outside the gene matches: 2. This CDR3 spans 11 amino acids. The variable domain in full, completed from reference TRBV19 and TRBJ1-2, reads DGGITQSPKYLFRKEGQNVTLSCEQNLNHDAMYWYRQDPGQGLRLIYYSQIVNDFQKGDIAEGYSVSREKKESFPLTVTSAQKNPTAFYLCASSQGGGYTFGSGTRLTVV.

This sequence joins TRBV9 and TRBJ1-1; D is unclear. V was cut by 0 bases and J by 5 bases, with 8 bases left in between. Germline assignment: CDR1 SGDLS and CDR2 YYNGEE. The CDR3 is 13 residues long. The CDR3 loop is CASSVAPGTEAFF. CDR3 DNA sequence: TGTGCCAGCAGCGTAGCGCCGGGAACTGAAGCTTTCTTT.

This chain uses TRBV7-2 with TRBJ2-7; TRBD1 might be the D (6 bases). Germline assignment: CDR1 SGHTA and CDR2 FQGNSA. V was clipped by 1 base and J by 3 bases, with 13 bases between them. This CDR3 is built from 15 residues. CDR3 sequence: CASSLGRDIHYEQYF. The DNA for the CDR3 is TGTGCCAGCAGCTTAGGACGGGACATACACTACGAGCAGTACTTC.

J is TRBJ1-4 and V is TRBV5-1; a possible D gene is TRBD1 (6 bases). This CDR3 contains 19 residues. Trimming removed 1 base from V and 5 bases from J, with 24 bases in between. Germline CDR1 reads SGHRS; CDR2 reads YFSETQ. CDR3 DNA sequence: TGCGCCAGCAGCTTGTGGGGGCAAGGCACAGCGAAAGTGAATGAAAAACTGTTTTTT. It is translated as CASSLWGQGTAKVNEKLFF.

The chain joins TRBV18 to TRBJ2-2; a possible D gene is TRBD2 (7 bases). V gave up 3 bases and J gave up 4 bases, with 12 bases separating them. There are 15 residues in the CDR3. The germline gives CDR1 KGHSH, CDR2 LQKENI. This CDR3 reads CASSPGGPGTGELFF. The CDR3 DNA reads TGTGCCAGCTCACCCGGGGGGCCGGGCACCGGGGAGCTGTTTTTT. Full variable domain (outside the CDR3, taken from reference TRBV18 and TRBJ2-2): NAGVMQNPRHLVRRRGQEARLRCSPMKGHSHVYWYRQLPEEGLKFMVYLQKENIIDESGMPKERFSAEFPKEGPSILRIQQVVRGDSAAYFCASSPGGPGTGELFFGEGSRLTVL.

This chain links TRBV5-4 with TRBJ2-3; a weak D match, TRBD1 (8 bases). Trimming took off 5 bases at V and 1 base at J, with 14 bases between the two ends. The germline CDR1 and CDR2 sequences are SGHNT and YYREEE (reference sequence). The CDR3 contains 15 residues. The CDR3 spells CASRAGQVRTDTQYF. CDR3 nucleotide sequence: TGTGCCAGCAGAGCGGGACAGGTCCGCACAGATACGCAGTATTTT.

The chain links TRBV9 to TRBJ2-2; no reliable D call. The ends were cut back, 5 bases at V and 0 bases at J, with 5 bases in the middle. Germline lookup yields CDR1 SGDLS and CDR2 YYNGEE. The CDR3 is 13 amino acids. The CDR3 DNA is TGTGCCAGCAGAGAGACGAACACCGGGGAGCTGTTTTTT. This encodes CASRETNTGELFF. The full variable domain, with the rest looked up from reference TRBV9 and TRBJ2-2, is DSGVTQTPKHLITATGQRVTLRCSPRSGDLSVYWYQQSLDQGLQFLIQYYNGEERAKGNILERFSAQQFPDLHSELNLSSLELGDSALYFCASRETNTGELFFGEGSRLTVL.

This chain joins TRBV24-1 and TRBJ2-2; 7 bases match TRBD1. The CDR3 has 14 residues. Per germline, CDR1 KGHDR and CDR2 SFDVKD. Trimming took 9 bases from V and 2 from J; bases not matched to a gene: 5. The chain's CDR3 is CATEDRVNTGELFF. Here the CDR3 DNA reads TGTGCCACCGAAGACAGGGTAAACACCGGGGAGCTGTTTTTT.

V is TRBV9 and J is TRBJ2-1; TRBD2 matches at 10 bases. Germline V gene sequence: CDR1 SGDLS, CDR2 YYNGEE. Germline trimming cut 3 bases from V and 9 bases from J; bases unmatched to any gene: 9. The CDR3 consists of 15 residues. This chain's CDR3 is CASSGSGTSDSEQFF. The CDR3 DNA reads TGTGCCAGCAGCGGATCCGGGACTAGCGACAGTGAGCAGTTCTTC.

In DNA, the CDR3 is TGTGCCAGCAGTGCTGGACAGGGCCACACCGGGGAGCTGTTTTTT. Its protein product is CASSAGQGHTGELFF. This rearrangement joins TRBV25-1 to TRBJ2-2; 8 nucleotides agree with TRBD1. Germline CDR1 is MGHDK and CDR2 is SYGVNS. The CDR3 extends over 15 amino acids. V lost 4 bases, J lost 3 bases, and 4 bases stayed unmatched.

The rearrangement joins TRBV7-2 to TRBJ1-1; no clear D. The germline gives CDR1 SGHTA, CDR2 FQGNSA. CDR3 size: 15 residues. The V end lost 1 base, the J end lost 2 bases, and 11 bases lay between the germline ends. DNA for the CDR3: TGTGCCAGCAGCTTAGGGTCCGAAGCAAACACTGAAGCTTTCTTT. Protein product: CASSLGSEANTEAFF.

The rearrangement uses TRBV29-1 and TRBJ2-7; D unclear. There are 13 residues in the CDR3. Trimming left V 2 bases short and J 6 bases short, with 14 bases between. The germline CDR1 and CDR2 sequences are SQVTM and ANQGSEA. In DNA form, the CDR3 reads TGCAGCGTTGAAAAGCTTCAACCGGGCGAGCAGTACTTC. Its translation: CSVEKLQPGEQYF.

The chain combines TRBV7-2 with TRBJ1-1; TRBD1 matches at 8 bases. Germline CDR1 reads SGHTA; CDR2 reads FQGNSA. V shed 3 bases and J 3 bases; nucleotides not matched to a gene: 6. The CDR3 contains 15 residues. The CDR3 reads CASSFQGARYTEAFF. The CDR3 DNA sequence: TGTGCCAGCAGCTTTCAGGGGGCGCGGTACACTGAAGCTTTCTTT.

This chain joins TRBV7-2 and TRBJ2-3; TRBD2 is a possible D gene (5 bases). CDR1 SGHTA and CDR2 FQGNSA come from the germline V gene. The CDR3 is 18 amino acids. Between the trimmed V and J ends, which lost 1 base and 1 base, there was a span of 18 bases. The CDR3 DNA is TGTGCCAGCAGCTTAGGGTTTAGCTCGGGATGGGGCACAGATACGCAGTATTTT. Residues: CASSLGFSSGWGTDTQYF.

The rearrangement links TRBV5-5 to TRBJ1-4; D is ambiguous. The CDR3 runs to 14 residues. Trimming took off 5 bases at V and 5 bases at J, with 13 bases between the two ends. Germline values: CDR1 SGHKS, CDR2 YYEKEE (reference sequence). The CDR3 protein is CASRMAWENEKLFF. The DNA of the CDR3 is TGTGCCAGCAGAATGGCATGGGAGAATGAAAAACTGTTTTTT.

As DNA, the CDR3 is TGTGCTAGTGGTTTGGTAGGGCAGGGTAAAGGCTACACCTTC. Its protein is CASGLVGQGKGYTF. This chain links TRBV12-5 with TRBJ1-2; D possibly corresponds to TRBD1 (5 bases). V lost 0 bases and J lost 8, with 13 bases in between. The CDR3 loop spans 14 amino acids. CDR1 is LGHNT, CDR2 FRNRAP, per germline.

The V call is TRBV5-4, the J call TRBJ2-5, with a possible D match to TRBD1 (6 bases). Trimming pared 3 bases from V and 0 bases from J, leaving 9 bases between. From germline, CDR1 is SGHNT and CDR2 YYREEE (reference sequence). The CDR3 sequence is 14 residues long. The CDR3 loop reads CASSSGTHQETQYF. As DNA, the CDR3 is TGTGCCAGCAGCTCTGGGACACACCAAGAGACCCAGTACTTC.

This clone was seen more than once but under ten times. The chain is built from TRBV28 and TRBJ2-5, with 7 bases identical to TRBD1. Germline trimming cut 3 bases from V and 4 bases from J; bases unmatched to any gene: 5. Germline CDR1 reads MDHEN; CDR2 reads SYDVKM. This CDR3 region has 14 residues. CDR3 sequence reads: CASSFDRVGETQYF. The CDR3 DNA sequence: TGTGCCAGCAGTTTCGACAGGGTTGGAGAGACCCAGTACTTC.

The chain employs TRBV5-1 and TRBJ2-3; 9 bases are shared with TRBD2. Germline values: CDR1 SGHRS, CDR2 YFSETQ. V lost 0 bases, J lost 4 bases, and 3 bases stayed unmatched. This CDR3 is 15 amino acids long. CDR3 in amino acids: CASSLAAGGSDTQYF. For the CDR3, the DNA is TGCGCCAGCAGCTTGGCCGCGGGGGGGTCAGATACGCAGTATTTT.

The V and J genes are TRBV5-6 and TRBJ1-2; the match to TRBD1 covers 8 bases. Trimming cost V 5 bases and J 4 bases; bases outside gene matches: 7. CDR1 SGHDT and CDR2 YYEEEE come from the germline V gene. CDR3 length: 14 amino acids. The CDR3 loop is CASRPTGEGYGYTF. The CDR3, as DNA: TGTGCCAGCAGACCGACAGGGGAAGGCTATGGCTACACCTTC.

The V and J genes are TRBV19 and TRBJ2-5; 7 positions match TRBD1. This CDR3 spans 17 amino acids. Germline V gives CDR1 LNHDA, CDR2 SQIVND (reference sequence). The ends lost 3 bases at V and 2 bases at J; junction bases unmatched: 12. The CDR3 nucleotides read TGTGCCAGTAGTATCCCCCAACAGGGGTTGAGGCAAGAGACCCAGTACTTC. Its translation: CASSIPQQGLRQETQYF.

This clone was picked up a small number of times. The rearrangement joins TRBV4-2 to TRBJ2-1, with 12 bases that match TRBD2. CDR1 is LGHNA, CDR2 YNFKEQ, per germline. V lost 0 bases and J lost 6; bases outside the gene matches: 3. The CDR3 has 16 residues. CDR3 bases: TGTGCCAGCAGCCAAGATCCTAGCGGGGGGGCCAATGAGCAGTTCTTC. It encodes CASSQDPSGGANEQFF.

This clone appeared a few times. V is TRBV7-2 and J is TRBJ1-4, with D possibly matching TRBD1 (6 bases). This CDR3 region has 14 residues. Germline V gene lookup returns CDR1 SGHTA and CDR2 FQGNSA. Trimming left V 3 bases short and J 5 bases short, with 10 bases between. Here the CDR3 reads CASSLDSVNEKLFF. In DNA, the CDR3 is TGTGCCAGCAGCTTGGACAGCGTCAATGAAAAACTGTTTTTT.

The chain employs TRBV6-2 or TRBV6-3 and TRBJ1-1, with D possibly matching TRBD1 (5 bases). Germline V gene sequence: CDR1 MNHEY, CDR2 SVGEGT. The CDR3 is 12 residues long. V was cut by 6 bases and J by 7 bases, with 12 bases left in between. The CDR3 reads CASSTFTGEAFF. The DNA of the CDR3 is TGTGCCAGCAGCACTTTTACAGGTGAAGCTTTCTTT.

The V and J genes are TRBV5-8 and TRBJ1-5; maybe TRBD1 (5 bases). This CDR3 is built from 15 residues. The germline gives CDR1 SGHTS, CDR2 YDEGEE. Trimming pared 4 bases from V and 2 bases from J, leaving 13 bases between. The CDR3 bases are TGTGCCAGCAGCCGGGGGATTTTAGGCAATCAGCCCCAGCATTTT. It specifies CASSRGILGNQPQHF.